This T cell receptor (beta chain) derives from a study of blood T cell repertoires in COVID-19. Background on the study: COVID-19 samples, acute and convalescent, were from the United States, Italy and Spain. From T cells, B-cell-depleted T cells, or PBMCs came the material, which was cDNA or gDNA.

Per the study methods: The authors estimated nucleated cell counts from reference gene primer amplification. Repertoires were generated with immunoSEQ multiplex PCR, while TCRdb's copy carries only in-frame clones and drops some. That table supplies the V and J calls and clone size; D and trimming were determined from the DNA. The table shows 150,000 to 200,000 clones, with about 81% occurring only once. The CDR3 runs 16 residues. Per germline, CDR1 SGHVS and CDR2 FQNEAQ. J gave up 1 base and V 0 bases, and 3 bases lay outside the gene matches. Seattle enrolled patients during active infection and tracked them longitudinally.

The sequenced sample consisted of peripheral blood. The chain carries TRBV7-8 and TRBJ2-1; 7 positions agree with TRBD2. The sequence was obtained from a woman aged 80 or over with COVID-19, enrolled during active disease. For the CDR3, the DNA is TGTGCCAGCAGCTTAGCTTGGCGGGAGTCCTACAATGAGCAGTTCTTC. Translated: CASSLAWRESYNEQFF.